This TCR beta chain was captured by sequencing in a study of blood T cell repertoires in COVID-19. Study overall: The cDNA or gDNA used as material had been derived from T cells, B-cell-depleted T cells, or PBMCs.

Method: immunoSEQ multiplex PCR; TCRdb's copy keeps in-frame clones and lacks some. Among 73,000 or so clones, roughly 80% were seen once, and the ten largest hold roughly a fifth. This CDR3 comprises 16 residues. CDR1 is KGHDR, CDR2 SFDVKD, per germline. With 6 bases clipped from V and 3 bases from J, the junction kept 8 bases outside the gene matches. Sample: peripheral blood. This TCR came from a man in his fifties or sixties with acute or convalescent COVID-19. J is TRBJ2-3 and V is TRBV24-1; TRBD2 agrees at 10 bases. The CDR3 DNA reads TGTGCCACCAGTTGGACTAGCGGACCTCAAACAGATACGCAGTATTTT. Its translation: CATSWTSGPQTDTQYF.